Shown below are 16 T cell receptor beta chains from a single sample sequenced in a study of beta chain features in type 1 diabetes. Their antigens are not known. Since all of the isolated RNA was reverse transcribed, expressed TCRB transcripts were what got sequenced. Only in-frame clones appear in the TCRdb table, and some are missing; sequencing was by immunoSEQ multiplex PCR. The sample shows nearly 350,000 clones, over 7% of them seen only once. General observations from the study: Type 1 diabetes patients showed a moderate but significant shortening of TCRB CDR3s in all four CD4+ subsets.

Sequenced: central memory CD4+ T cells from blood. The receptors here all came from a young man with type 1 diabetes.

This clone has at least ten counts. The CDR3 region is CASSLRDAYEQYF. CDR3 bases: TGTGCCAGCAGCTTAAGGGATGCCTACGAGCAGTACTTC. The chain uses TRBV11-2 and TRBJ2-7; D ambiguous. With 2 bases removed from V and 2 bases from J, the gap between germline ends came to 7 bases. The CDR3 covers 13 residues. CDR1 and CDR2 (germline): SGHAT, FQNNGV.

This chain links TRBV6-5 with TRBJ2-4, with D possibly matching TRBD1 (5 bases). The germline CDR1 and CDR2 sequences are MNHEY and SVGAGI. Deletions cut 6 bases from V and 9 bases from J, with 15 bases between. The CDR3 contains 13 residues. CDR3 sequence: CASSLAQGSIQYF. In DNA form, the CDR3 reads TGTGCCAGCAGCCTGGCGCAGGGTAGCATTCAGTACTTC.

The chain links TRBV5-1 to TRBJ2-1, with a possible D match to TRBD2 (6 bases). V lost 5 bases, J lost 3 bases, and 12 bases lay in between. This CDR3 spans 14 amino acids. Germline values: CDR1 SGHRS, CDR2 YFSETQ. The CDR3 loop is CASRSGDLYNEQFF. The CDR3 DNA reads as TGCGCCAGCAGGTCGGGGGACCTCTACAATGAGCAGTTCTTC.

CDR3 amino acids: CASSYGTGGGAYEQFF. CDR3 nucleotides: TGTGCCAGCAGTTACGGGACTGGCGGGGGGGCTTATGAGCAGTTCTTC. The chain couples TRBV6-6 to TRBJ2-1, with 9 bases that match TRBD2. CDR3 size: 16 residues. Germline assignment: CDR1 MNHNY and CDR2 SVGAGI (reference sequence). Trimming removed 2 bases from V and 8 bases from J; junction bases left unmatched: 10.

The CDR3 region has the DNA TGTGCCAGCAGCCACCGGGGGGAGAGGCCCAATGAGCAGTTCTTC. It specifies CASSHRGERPNEQFF. The chain combines TRBV27 with TRBJ2-1; 7 bases line up with TRBD2. Germline values: CDR1 MNHEY, CDR2 SMNVEV (reference sequence). This CDR3 is built from 15 residues. V lost 6 bases, J lost 6 bases, and 11 bases stayed unmatched.

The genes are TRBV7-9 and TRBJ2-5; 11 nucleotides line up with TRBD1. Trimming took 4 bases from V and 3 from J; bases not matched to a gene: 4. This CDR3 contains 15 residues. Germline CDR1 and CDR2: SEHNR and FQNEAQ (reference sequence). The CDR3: CASSSGTGGKETQYF. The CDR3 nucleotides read TGTGCCAGCAGCTCTGGGACAGGGGGTAAAGAGACCCAGTACTTC.

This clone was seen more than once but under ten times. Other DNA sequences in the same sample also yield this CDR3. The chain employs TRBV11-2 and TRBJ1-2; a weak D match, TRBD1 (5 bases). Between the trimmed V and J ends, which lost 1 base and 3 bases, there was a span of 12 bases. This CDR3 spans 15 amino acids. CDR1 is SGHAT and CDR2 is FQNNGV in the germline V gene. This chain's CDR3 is CASSLGRGMDYGYTF. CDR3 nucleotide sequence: TGTGCCAGCAGCTTAGGGAGGGGAATGGACTATGGCTACACCTTC.

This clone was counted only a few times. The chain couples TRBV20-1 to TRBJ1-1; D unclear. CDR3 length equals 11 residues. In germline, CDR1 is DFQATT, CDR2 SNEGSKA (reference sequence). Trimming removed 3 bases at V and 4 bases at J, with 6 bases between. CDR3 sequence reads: CSASPRTEAFF. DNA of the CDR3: TGCAGTGCTAGTCCCCGCACTGAAGCTTTCTTT.

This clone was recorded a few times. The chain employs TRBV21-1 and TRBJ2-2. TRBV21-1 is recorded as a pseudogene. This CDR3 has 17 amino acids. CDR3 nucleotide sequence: TGTGCCAGCAGCCCGTTAGGGACGGACACGAACACCGGGGAGCTGTTTTTT. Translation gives CASSPLGTDTNTGELFF.

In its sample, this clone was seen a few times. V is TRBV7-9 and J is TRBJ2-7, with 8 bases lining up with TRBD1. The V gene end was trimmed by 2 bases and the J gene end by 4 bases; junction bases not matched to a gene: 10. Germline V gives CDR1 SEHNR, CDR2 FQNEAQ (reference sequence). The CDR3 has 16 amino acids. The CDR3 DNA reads TGTGCCAGCAGCTTATCCACCGGGACAGGAAAGTACGAGCAGTACTTC. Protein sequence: CASSLSTGTGKYEQYF.

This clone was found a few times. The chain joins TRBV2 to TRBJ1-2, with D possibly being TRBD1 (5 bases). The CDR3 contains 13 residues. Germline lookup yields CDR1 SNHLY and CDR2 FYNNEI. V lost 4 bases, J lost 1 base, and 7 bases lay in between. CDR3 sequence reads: CASSGGFNYGYTF. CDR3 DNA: TGTGCCAGCAGTGGGGGGTTTAACTATGGCTACACCTTC.

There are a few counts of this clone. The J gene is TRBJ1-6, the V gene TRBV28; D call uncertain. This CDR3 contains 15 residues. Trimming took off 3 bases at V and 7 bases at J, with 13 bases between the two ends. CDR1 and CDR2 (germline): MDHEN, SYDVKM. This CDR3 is CASSLPGPGNSPLHF. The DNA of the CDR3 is TGTGCCAGCAGTTTGCCCGGGCCAGGAAATTCACCCCTCCACTTT.

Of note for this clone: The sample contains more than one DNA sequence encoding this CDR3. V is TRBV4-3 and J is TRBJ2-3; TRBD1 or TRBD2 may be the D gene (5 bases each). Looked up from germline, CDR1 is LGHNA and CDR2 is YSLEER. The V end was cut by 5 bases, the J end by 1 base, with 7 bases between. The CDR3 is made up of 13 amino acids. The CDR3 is CASSRDGTDTQYF. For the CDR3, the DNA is TGCGCCAGCAGCAGGGACGGCACAGATACGCAGTATTTT.

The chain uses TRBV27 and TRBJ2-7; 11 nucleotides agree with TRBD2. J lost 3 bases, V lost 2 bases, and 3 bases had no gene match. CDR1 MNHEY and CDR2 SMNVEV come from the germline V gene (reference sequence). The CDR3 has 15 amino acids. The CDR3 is CASSLLAGGYYEQYF. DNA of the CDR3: TGTGCCAGCAGTTTACTAGCGGGGGGTTACTACGAGCAGTACTTC.

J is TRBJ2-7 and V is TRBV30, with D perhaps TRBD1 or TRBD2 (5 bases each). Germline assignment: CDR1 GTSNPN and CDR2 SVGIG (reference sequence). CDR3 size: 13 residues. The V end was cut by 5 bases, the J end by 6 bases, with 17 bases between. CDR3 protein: CAWDWTGLSEQYF. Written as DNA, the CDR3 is TGTGCCTGGGATTGGACGGGGCTAAGCGAGCAGTACTTC.

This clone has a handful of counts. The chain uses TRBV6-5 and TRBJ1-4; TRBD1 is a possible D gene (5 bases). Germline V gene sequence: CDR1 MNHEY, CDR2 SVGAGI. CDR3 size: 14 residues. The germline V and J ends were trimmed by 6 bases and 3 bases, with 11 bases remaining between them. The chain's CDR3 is CASSLGRPNEKLFF. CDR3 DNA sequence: TGTGCCAGCAGCCTGGGACGGCCTAATGAAAAACTGTTTTTT.